This passage covers 24 T cell receptor beta chains from one sample sequenced in a study of response to subunit inactivated influenza vaccine (dated by TCRdb to the late 2010s). Preparation of the library involved RT-PCR. For sequencing, an Illumina HiSeq 2500 was employed. TCRdb reworked the public reads: Q25 trimming with fastp, MiXCR clone assembly, productive beta chains retained. Each record represents a unique CDR3 protein, reported with the most common genes and DNA among its rows. Within this sample are roughly 500,000 distinct CDR3 sequences, with approximately 20% of them counted one time only. The biggest ten clones account for roughly 2.8% of the sample. In addition, the sample was reused for a study of T cells expressing NK-cell markers. As that second paper reports: The TCR beta cDNA libraries were made using 5'RACE template switching, a step that added both a universal primer site and unique molecular identifiers.

Source: CD4+ T cells sorted from PBMCs, taken 12 days after vaccination. The source is a man aged 50 or older who received an inactivated influenza vaccine. Donor details come from another sample of the same person, matched by shared clones.

The gene calls are TRBV28 and TRBJ2-1, with TRBD2 as a possible D gene (6 bases). Germline-derived CDR1 and CDR2 are MDHEN and SYDVKM. CDR3 size: 15 residues. Trimming removed 6 bases at V and 7 bases at J, with 19 bases between. This CDR3 is CASSTIKTSLNEQFF. Here the CDR3 DNA reads TGTGCCAGCAGCACTATAAAGACTAGTCTGAATGAGCAGTTCTTC.

The CDR3 sequence is CSAGGRAGEQYF. CDR3 coding DNA: TGCAGCGCTGGGGGCAGGGCCGGCGAGCAGTACTTC. This sequence joins TRBV29-1 and TRBJ2-7, with D possibly TRBD1 on 6 matching bases. Trimming took 7 bases from V and 6 from J, leaving 16 bases between them. The CDR3 length is 12 residues. Germline values: CDR1 SQVTM, CDR2 ANQGSEA.

This clonotype was counted only a few times. This sequence joins TRBV12-3 or TRBV12-4 and TRBJ2-7, with 9 nucleotides matching TRBD2. The ends lost 7 bases at V and 1 base at J; junction bases unmatched: 5. The CDR3 covers 14 residues. The CDR3: CASTSGTSSYEQYF. As DNA, the CDR3 is TGTGCCAGCACTAGCGGGACCAGTTCCTACGAGCAGTACTTC.

In its sample, this clonotype was seen many times. The J gene is TRBJ1-6, the V gene TRBV4-1, with unresolved D. Germline lookup yields CDR1 MGHRA and CDR2 YSYEKL. V lost 0 bases to trimming and J lost 3 bases, with 15 bases between them. The CDR3 totals 18 residues. The CDR3 DNA follows: TGCGCCAGCAGCCAAGACGGAGGTACACTTTTCTATAATTCACCCCTCCACTTT. It encodes CASSQDGGTLFYNSPLHF.

A few counts support this clonotype. The rearrangement links TRBV28 to TRBJ2-4, with D perhaps matching TRBD1 or TRBD2 (7 bases each). This CDR3 has 19 residues. Between the trimmed V and J ends, which lost 1 base and 0 bases, there was a span of 19 bases. Germline V lookup: CDR1 MDHEN, CDR2 SYDVKM. The CDR3 is CASSLSEVQGGLAKNIQYF. CDR3 nucleotides: TGTGCCAGCAGTTTATCGGAGGTTCAGGGGGGGTTAGCCAAAAACATTCAGTACTTC.

This clonotype was seen a handful of times. CDR3 region: CASSRDGTNLEQYF. CDR3 nucleotides: TGTGCCAGCAGCAGAGACGGGACCAACCTCGAGCAGTACTTC. The chain is built from TRBV7-2 and TRBJ2-7; D may correspond to TRBD1 or TRBD2 (5 bases each). Germline V gene data show CDR1 as SGHTA and CDR2 as FQGNSA. V gave up 5 bases and J gave up 6 bases, with 17 bases separating them. This CDR3 is built from 14 residues.

This clonotype occurred many times. The gene calls are TRBV3-1 and TRBJ2-1, with D perhaps matching TRBD1 (6 bases). In germline, CDR1 is LGHDT, CDR2 YNNKEL (reference sequence). V lost 2 bases and J lost 3, with 8 bases in between. This CDR3 is 14 amino acids long. CDR3: CASSQLGGYNEQFF. CDR3 nucleotides: TGTGCCAGCAGCCAACTAGGGGGCTACAATGAGCAGTTCTTC.

The rearrangement joins TRBV20-1 to TRBJ1-5; possibly TRBD1 for D (5 bases). The ends were cut back, 3 bases at V and 1 base at J, with 13 bases in the middle. This CDR3 region has 15 residues. CDR1 and CDR2 (germline): DFQATT, SNEGSKA (reference sequence). CDR3 coding DNA: TGCAGTGCTAGTTGGGGGGGTGGGAGCAATCAGCCCCAGCATTTT. This sequence encodes CSASWGGGSNQPQHF.

This clonotype was observed a handful of times. This chain links TRBV29-1 with TRBJ2-3; TRBD1 is a possible D gene (5 bases). CDR1 is SQVTM, CDR2 ANQGSEA, per germline. Trimming left V 6 bases short and J 0 bases short, with 16 bases between. The CDR3 runs to 15 residues. The DNA for the CDR3 is TGCAGCGTCCCACCAACAGGTTACAGCACAGATACGCAGTATTTT. Translation gives CSVPPTGYSTDTQYF.

The chain links TRBV6-5 to TRBJ1-2, with D perhaps TRBD1 (5 bases). The CDR3 has 17 residues. In germline, CDR1 is MNHEY, CDR2 SVGAGI. V was shortened by 2 bases and J by 4 bases, with 20 bases between the two germline ends. CDR3 residues: CASSYDPGTLHVYGYTF. As DNA, the CDR3 is TGTGCCAGCAGTTACGACCCCGGGACCCTACATGTCTATGGCTACACCTTC.

This chain uses TRBV5-6 with TRBJ2-1; tentative D call: TRBD2 (5 bases). V lost 4 bases, J lost 0 bases, and 14 bases lay in between. The CDR3 covers 16 residues. Germline-derived CDR1 and CDR2 are SGHDT and YYEEEE. CDR3 loop: CASSRTTTSSYNEQFF. CDR3 nucleotides: TGTGCCAGCAGCAGAACGACTACCAGCTCCTACAATGAGCAGTTCTTC.

This clonotype was recorded a few times. The V and J genes are TRBV9 and TRBJ2-1; unclear D gene. The CDR3 has 15 amino acids. Germline-derived CDR1 and CDR2 are SGDLS and YYNGEE. V lost 0 bases to trimming and J lost 1 base, with 8 bases between them. As DNA, the CDR3 is TGTGCCAGCAGCGTAGGGTGGGCGTCCTACAATGAGCAGTTCTTC. Translated: CASSVGWASYNEQFF.

This clonotype turned up a few times. CDR3 DNA sequence: TGTGCCAGCAGCCAACGGAGAGGGGGCGCAGATACGCAGTATTTT. Translated: CASSQRRGGADTQYF. The chain combines TRBV14 with TRBJ2-3, with TRBD1 matching over 7 bases. Looked up from germline, CDR1 is SGHDN and CDR2 is FVKESK. The CDR3 consists of 15 residues. The junction had 6 bases not matched to a gene; V was cut back by 2 bases and J by 4 bases. Combining the CDR3 with reference TRBV14 and TRBJ2-3 gives the whole variable domain EAGVTQFPSHSVIEKGQTVTLRCDPISGHDNLYWYRRVMGKEIKFLLHFVKESKQDESGMPNNRFLAERTGGTYSTLKVQPAELEDSGVYFCASSQRRGGADTQYFGPGTRLTVL.

This clonotype was seen only a few times. This rearrangement joins TRBV6-5 to TRBJ2-7; TRBD2 agrees at 11 bases. J gave up 2 bases and V 4 bases, and 4 bases lay outside the gene matches. This CDR3 region has 15 residues. Germline V CDR1 and CDR2: MNHEY, SVGAGI. This CDR3 is CASSWGTSGAYEQYF. The CDR3 DNA is TGTGCCAGCAGTTGGGGGACTAGCGGAGCCTACGAGCAGTACTTC.

This clonotype was detected ten times or more. V usage is TRBV5-6 and J usage is TRBJ2-3, with TRBD2 matching over 9 bases. Germline CDR1 is SGHDT and CDR2 is YYEEEE. J lost 2 bases, V lost 4 bases, and 8 bases had no gene match. The CDR3 covers 16 residues. Here the CDR3 reads CASSQGLAPDTDTQYF. CDR3 nucleotides: TGTGCCAGCAGCCAGGGACTAGCTCCCGACACAGATACGCAGTATTTT.

This clonotype has more than one count but fewer than ten. The chain has TRBV12-3 or TRBV12-4 and TRBJ1-2, with a possible D match to TRBD1 (5 bases). The CDR3 runs to 16 residues. Trimming pared 5 bases from V and 0 bases from J, leaving 16 bases between. The CDR3: CASSAIGAGANYGYTF. In DNA, the CDR3 is TGTGCCAGCAGTGCCATAGGGGCGGGAGCTAACTATGGCTACACCTTC.

J is TRBJ1-4 and V is TRBV10-2; D remains ambiguous. CDR1 and CDR2 (germline): WSHSY, SAAADI. The CDR3 has 13 residues. V was trimmed by 0 bases and J by 8 bases, leaving 7 bases between them. CDR3 region: CASSESGWEKLFF. The CDR3 nucleotides are TGCGCCAGCAGTGAGTCAGGCTGGGAAAAACTGTTTTTT.

This clonotype was observed a handful of times. This chain connects TRBV3-1 to TRBJ1-2; D possibly corresponds to TRBD1 (5 bases). The CDR3 loop spans 16 amino acids. Trimming cost V 0 bases and J 4 bases, with 15 bases left between them. Germline CDR1 is LGHDT and CDR2 is YNNKEL (reference sequence). CDR3 nucleotide sequence: TGTGCCAGCAGCCAAGACGTCGTCCAGGGCCTCTATGGCTACACCTTC. This codes for CASSQDVVQGLYGYTF.

The V and J genes are TRBV3-1 and TRBJ1-1; D is undetermined. Germline CDR1 is LGHDT and CDR2 is YNNKEL (reference sequence). Trimming took 4 bases from V and 7 from J, leaving 10 bases between them. The length of the CDR3 is 12 residues. Here the CDR3 DNA reads TGTGCCAGCAGCCGATCCCCTAGTGAAGCTTTCTTT. It encodes CASSRSPSEAFF.

At least ten counts were recorded for this clonotype. The chain recombines TRBV20-1 with TRBJ2-1; the D gene is possibly TRBD2 (5 bases). There are 14 residues in the CDR3. Trimming shortened V by 2 bases and J by 6 bases, and 14 bases separated the two germline ends. Per germline, CDR1 DFQATT and CDR2 SNEGSKA (reference sequence). In nucleotides, the CDR3 is TGCAGTGCTAGATACGGATCACTAGGCAATGAGCAGTTCTTC. This gives the protein CSARYGSLGNEQFF.

The rearrangement links TRBV12-3 or TRBV12-4 to TRBJ2-7, with D perhaps matching TRBD1 (5 bases). The CDR3 has 14 amino acids. Trimming took 1 base from V and 2 from J, leaving 9 bases between them. In DNA, the CDR3 is TGTGCCAGCAGTTTAGGCAGGGAAGCCTACGAGCAGTACTTC. Translation gives CASSLGREAYEQYF.

This clonotype was recorded a few times. The rearrangement uses TRBV25-1 and TRBJ2-1; 12 bases fit TRBD2. Per germline, CDR1 MGHDK and CDR2 SYGVNS. CDR3 length: 17 amino acids. V trimming: 4 bases; J trimming: 9 bases; junction bases outside the gene matches: 13. CDR3 in DNA: TGTGCCAGCAGTGGGCGACTAGCGGGGGACCCGCAGGCTGAGCAGTTCTTC. Residues: CASSGRLAGDPQAEQFF.

This clonotype appeared many times. The chain combines TRBV7-3 with TRBJ2-2; no firm D call. V was clipped by 5 bases and J by 7 bases, with 11 bases between them. The CDR3 runs to 13 residues. The V gene's germline CDR1 is SGHTA and CDR2 FQGTGA. The CDR3 loop reads CASSPRVGGELFF. The CDR3 DNA follows: TGTGCCAGCAGCCCGCGCGTTGGCGGGGAGCTGTTTTTT.

A note on this clonotype: Its ends do not fully match the called genes, so a read error is possible. The chain links TRBV5-1 to TRBJ2-1; 8 nucleotides line up with TRBD1. CDR3 length: 12 residues. Germline V gene data show CDR1 as SGHRS and CDR2 as YFSETQ. The CDR3 loop is CASSLSTTGAVF. CDR3 bases: TGCGCCAGCAGCTTGTCGACGACAGGGGCGGTCTTC.